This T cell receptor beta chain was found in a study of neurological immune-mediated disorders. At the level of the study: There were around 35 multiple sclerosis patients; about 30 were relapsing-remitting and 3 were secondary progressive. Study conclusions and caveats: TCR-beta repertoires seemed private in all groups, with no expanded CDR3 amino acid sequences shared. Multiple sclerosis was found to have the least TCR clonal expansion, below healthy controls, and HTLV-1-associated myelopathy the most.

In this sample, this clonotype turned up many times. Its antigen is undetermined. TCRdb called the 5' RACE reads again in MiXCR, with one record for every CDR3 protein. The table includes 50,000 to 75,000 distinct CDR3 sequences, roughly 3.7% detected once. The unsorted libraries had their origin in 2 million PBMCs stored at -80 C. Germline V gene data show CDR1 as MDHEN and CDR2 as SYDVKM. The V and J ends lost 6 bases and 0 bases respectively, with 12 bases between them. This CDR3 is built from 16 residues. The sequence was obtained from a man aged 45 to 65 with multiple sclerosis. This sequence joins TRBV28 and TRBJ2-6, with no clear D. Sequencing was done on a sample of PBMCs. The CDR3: CASSLVPFSGANVLTF. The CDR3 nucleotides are TGTGCCAGCAGCCTTGTGCCCTTCTCTGGGGCCAACGTCCTGACTTTC.